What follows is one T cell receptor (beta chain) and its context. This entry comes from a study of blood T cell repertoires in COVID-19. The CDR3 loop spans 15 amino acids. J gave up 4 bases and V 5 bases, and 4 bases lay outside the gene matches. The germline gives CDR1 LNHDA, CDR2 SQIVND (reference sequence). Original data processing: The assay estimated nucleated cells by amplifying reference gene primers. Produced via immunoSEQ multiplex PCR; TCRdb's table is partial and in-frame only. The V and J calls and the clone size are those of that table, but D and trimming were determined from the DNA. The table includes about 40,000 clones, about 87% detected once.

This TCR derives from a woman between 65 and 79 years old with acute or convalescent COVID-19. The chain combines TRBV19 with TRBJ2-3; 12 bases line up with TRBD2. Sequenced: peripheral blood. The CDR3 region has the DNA TGTGCCAGTAGTTCGACTAGCGGGAGACCAGATACGCAGTATTTT. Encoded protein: CASSSTSGRPDTQYF.